This TCR beta chain is drawn from a study of shared clonotypes between healthy human individuals (dated by TCRdb to the early 2020s). At the level of the whole study: Three men and two women, aged 18 to 49 years, made up the cohort. For each donor, CD4 naive and CD4 memory were each given three plates, CD8 naive was given two plates, and CD8 memory was given one plate. To estimate repertoire size and how much clonotypes are shared between individuals, the study performed deep sequencing of blood TCR repertoires from a handful of healthy adults. Different laboratories and diverse techniques were used to prepare libraries and sequence TCR repertoires, to increase sequencing depth and limit assay-specific biases. Per donor, leukapheresis produced somewhere between about 0.94 and 9.5 billion PBMCs. Results and caveats for the whole study, not just this receptor: The genetic and exposure-history diversity represented was limited by the small number of donors. Compared with non-shared clonotypes, clonotypes shared by all four sorted-subset donors had higher generation probabilities. Pairwise subsampling led to the expectation that sequencing depth would affect the degree of clonotype sharing among donors. Estimated clonotype richness was generally larger for naive than for memory subsets. Incomplete sequencing was indicated by rarefaction of sorted-subset datasets, despite the large sequencing depth. Sharing across four donors was observed for approximately 5% of naive CD4, 3% to 3.5% of naive CD8, about 2.3% of memory CD4, and around 0.42% of memory CD8 clonotypes. Sampling was restricted to blood, and TCR repertoires in tissues likely differ from the TCR repertoires found in blood.

According to the germline V gene, CDR1 reads MDHEN and CDR2 reads SYDVKM. The CDR3 numbers 15 residues from cysteine through phenylalanine. The retained sequence is limited to the CDR3, 45 bases, with the frame set at the first base. The trim is 5 bases for V and 4 bases for J, with a gap of 15 bases between the germline ends. CD8 naive samples consisted of CD45RO-negative cells that were positively selected for CCR7, yielding a CD45RA+CCR7+ population without TemRA cells. The donors were healthy, HIV-negative adults who had no recently reported acute infections or vaccinations. Only Caucasian adults living in Nashville, Tennessee, USA were represented among the donors. After blood collection by leukapheresis, PBMCs were isolated using Ficoll-Histopaque density gradient centrifugation and then cryopreserved in the vapor phase of liquid nitrogen. Analytical flow cytometry was used to check the purity and quantity of every magnetically sorted T cell population. Genomic DNA was isolated from every sorted fraction and measured by UV absorbance on a Nanodrop 2000c.

Using the deep immunoSEQ assay, TCR CDR3 regions were amplified from genomic DNA by multiplex PCR. Genomic DNA extracted from each cell subset was distributed evenly over all wells of several immunoSEQ 96-well plates, and each plate served as one replicate. For sorted subsets, about 200 ng genomic DNA, equal to 30,000 to 35,000 T cell genomes, was loaded into each replicate PCR. The purified libraries were quantified using a Qubit 3.0 fluorometer, sized with a Bioanalyzer 2100, and then quantified again using the KAPA Library Quantification kit. Every immunoSEQ 96-well plate was sequenced on a separate single-read 150-cycle Illumina NextSeq 550 flow cell. The study's own analysis went as follows. Because the immunoSEQ output held only junctional sequences and lacked quality scores, the filtering could not match the filtering applied to full-length reads. To assign V/J genes and CDR3, sequences were annotated against IMGT germline references using PyIR, a Python wrapper for IgBLAST v1.9. Any read was removed if the V/J assignment was weak (E-value above 1e-6), the CDR3 was missing, or the read contained stop codons, out-of-frame junctions, or ambiguous translated residues. V3J clonotypes were defined as sequences sharing an identical inferred V gene, J gene, and CDR3 amino acid sequence. The percentage overlap between two repertoires was calculated by dividing the number of shared unique clonotypes by the size of the smaller repertoire. RTK rarefaction, the Chao1 estimator, and Recon v2.1 estimates of unobserved clonotypes were used to assess repertoire richness. Generation probabilities were computed with OLGA for all TCRbeta clonotypes obtained by the gDNA method from several donors. The clones in this table, taken by TCRdb from immuneACCESS, are in-frame only. Not every clone is retained; where verified, under half of the shortfall comes from an unresolved V gene, and the cause of the rest is unknown. V and J calls and clone size follow that table, whereas D and trimming were derived from the DNA. A total of about 2,100,000 clones appear in this sample, 85% to 95% of them only once. Of the sample, around 1.7% falls within the top ten clones.

For this clone: Its recognized antigen is unknown. No base quality information exists; no much larger clone differs at one position.

Sequences were obtained from naive CD8+ T cells from PBMCs. This sample's cell subset or site label indicates: CD45RA+CCR7+. The sequence joins TRBV28 to TRBJ2-4; the D gene cannot be resolved reliably. This clonotype was sampled from a man younger than 35 in good health. Some clones in this sample may be carry-over from other donors' samples. The CDR3 amino acid sequence is: CASSPPYEVKNIQYF. The nucleotides read TGTGCCAGCAGTCCCCCTTATGAGGTAAAAAACATTCAGTACTTC. Joined to the reference TRBV28 and TRBJ2-4 proteins, this CDR3 gives the full variable domain: DVKVTQSSRYLVKRTGEKVFLECVQDMDHENMFWYRQDPGLGLRLIYFSYDVKMKEKGDIPEGYSVSREKKERFSLILESASTNQTSMYLCASSPPYEVKNIQYFGAGTRLSVL.